This is a list of T cell receptor beta chains from one sample in a study of shared clonotypes between healthy human individuals. The data were produced by immunoSEQ multiplex PCR, yet TCRdb's version contains in-frame clones alone and is incomplete. The data contain about 1.5 million clones, roughly 96% of them seen just once; the ten biggest clones take up 1% to 1.5%. The specimen sequenced was naive CD4+ T cells sorted from blood. The source of these receptors is a man aged 25-45 years in good health. The CDR3 runs from the conserved cysteine through the conserved F or W.

>TRBJ1-1|TRBV7-6
CASSLGTDTEAFF
>TRBJ2-3|TRBV4-2
CASSQADVSDTQYF
>TRBJ1-1|TRBV19
CASRMGSMNTEAFF
>TRBJ2-7|TRBV7-2
CASSPTGGYEQYF
>TRBJ1-5|TRBV28
CASRDTTSNQPQHF
>TRBJ2-5|TRBV5-1
CASRKEGTQYF
>TRBJ2-2|TRBV2
CASKRDSHTGELFF
>TRBJ2-2|TRBV18
CASSVQGLNTGELFF
>TRBJ2-4|TRBV18
CASSRGGGGMDIQYF
>TRBJ2-7|TRBV25-1
CASSRTSYEQYF
>TRBJ2-6|TRBV2
CASSEALAGAAGANVLTF
>TRBJ1-2|TRBV28
CATCRGANYGYTF
>TRBJ2-3|TRBV7-2
CASKRGGNTDTQYF
>TRBJ1-5|TRBV2
CASSLRTGDSNQPQHF
>TRBJ2-5|TRBV7-9
CASSFGTFEETQYF
>TRBJ1-3|TRBV5-1
CASSNPGRGNTIYF
>TRBJ2-7|TRBV9
CASSVEGTPSYEQYF
>TRBJ2-7|TRBV2
CASRVGQGGSYEQYF
>TRBJ2-2|TRBV9
CASSGTNTGELFF
>TRBJ2-3|TRBV2
CASSASGGGTDTQYF
>TRBJ1-5|TRBV28
CASRRHLYSNQPQHF
>TRBJ2-2|TRBV5-4
CASTRRSGQGSTGELFF
>TRBJ2-2|TRBV7-3
CASSPKRNTGELFF
>TRBJ2-1|TRBV9
CASSVARLGPDEQFF
>TRBJ1-1|TRBV15
CATSRDRKSNTEAFF
>TRBJ2-1|TRBV9
CASSVAIAESSYNEQFF
>TRBJ2-1|TRBV4-1
CASSFVADNEQFF